This T cell receptor beta chain was sequenced for a study of Graves' ophthalmopathy and Graves' hyperthyroidism. Investigators amplified TCR beta CDR3 regions from RNA transcripts. RT-PCR in the first round used HTBI primers; a second-round multiplex PCR followed. TCRdb fed the multiplex PCR reads into MiXCR, producing one record per CDR3 protein. This sample carries about 480,000 distinct CDR3 sequences, roughly 14% of them seen once, and the ten largest clones take roughly 9.8%. Study-wide results and limits: Predictions made by the model for ophthalmopathy progression reached 70.59% sensitivity and about 72% specificity. In blood appeared most of the expanded thyroid clonotypes whose frequency exceeded 0.001.

This clonotype was found many times. Antigen unknown. V gave up 8 bases and J gave up 0 bases, with 10 bases separating them. Germline-derived CDR1 and CDR2 are MNHEY and SMNVEV (reference sequence). The length of the CDR3 is 13 residues. Certain patients were not enrolled. These were patients with other autoimmune diseases, uncontrolled infections, pregnancy or lactation. The clonotype originates from a woman in her twenties or thirties with Graves' ophthalmopathy. The V call is TRBV27, the J call TRBJ1-1, with D maybe TRBD1 (6 bases). Sequenced sample: blood. The CDR3 here is CASRTDLNTEAFF. The CDR3, as DNA: TGTGCCAGCCGGACAGATTTGAACACTGAAGCTTTCTTT.